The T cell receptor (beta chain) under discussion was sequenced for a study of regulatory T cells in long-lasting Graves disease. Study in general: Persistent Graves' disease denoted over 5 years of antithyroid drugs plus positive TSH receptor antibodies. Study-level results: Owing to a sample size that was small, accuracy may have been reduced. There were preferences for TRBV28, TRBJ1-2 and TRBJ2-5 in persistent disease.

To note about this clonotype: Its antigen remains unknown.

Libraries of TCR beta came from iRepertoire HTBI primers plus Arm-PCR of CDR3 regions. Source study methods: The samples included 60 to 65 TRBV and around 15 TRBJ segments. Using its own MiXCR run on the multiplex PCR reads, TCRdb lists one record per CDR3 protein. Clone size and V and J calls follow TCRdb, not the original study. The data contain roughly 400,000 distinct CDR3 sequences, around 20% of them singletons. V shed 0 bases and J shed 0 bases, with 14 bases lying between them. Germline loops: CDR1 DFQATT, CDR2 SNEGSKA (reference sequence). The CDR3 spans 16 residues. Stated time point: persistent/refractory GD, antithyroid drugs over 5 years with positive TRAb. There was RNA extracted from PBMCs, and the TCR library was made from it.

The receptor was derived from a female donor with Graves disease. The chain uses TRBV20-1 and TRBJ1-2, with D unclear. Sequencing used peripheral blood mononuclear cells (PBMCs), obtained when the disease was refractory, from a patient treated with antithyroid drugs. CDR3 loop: CSARDYRVTSNYGYTF. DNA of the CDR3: TGCAGTGCTAGAGATTATCGAGTGACCTCTAACTATGGCTACACCTTC.